The entry below gives a single T cell receptor beta chain sequence along with its context. The CDR3 loop spans 14 amino acids. Germline V gene data show CDR1 as MDHEN and CDR2 as SYDVKM. The data belong to a study of CXCR3-negative and CXCR3-positive naive CD8 T cells. The TRB cDNA libraries were prepared by 5' RACE with UMI labels. TCRdb re-analyzed the 5' RACE reads; it lists each CDR3 protein once, without DNA. Its clone listing holds tens of thousands of distinct CDR3 sequences. This sequence originates from a human donor in good health. Some clones in this sample may be carry-over from other donors' samples. The specimen sequenced was naive CXCR3- CD8+ T cells from blood. This sample's subset: CD45RO-CCR7+CD27+CD95- naive CD8+ T cells lacking CXCR3 (TNR3-). J is TRBJ2-7 and V is TRBV28; TCRdb gives TRBD2 as the D gene, but with no DNA this cannot be confirmed. The CDR3 spells CASSFLAGSYEQYF.